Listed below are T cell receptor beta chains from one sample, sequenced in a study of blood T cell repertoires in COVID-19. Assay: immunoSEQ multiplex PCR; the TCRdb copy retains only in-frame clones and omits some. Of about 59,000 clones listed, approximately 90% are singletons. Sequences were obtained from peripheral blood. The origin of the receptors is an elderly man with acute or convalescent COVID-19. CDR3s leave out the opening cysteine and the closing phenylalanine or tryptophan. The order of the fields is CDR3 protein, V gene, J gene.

ASSPGLAGNEQF	TRBV5-1	TRBJ2-1
ASSQGGNTGELF	TRBV3-1/TRBV3-2	TRBJ2-2
ASSPGTEETQY	TRBV5-1	TRBJ2-5
AWDRTSGGRQETQY	TRBV30	TRBJ2-5
AWRTGAGPQH	TRBV30	TRBJ1-5
ASSPWDRVNEQY	TRBV7-8	TRBJ2-7
ASSDPSGVAKNIQY	TRBV6-4	TRBJ2-4
ASSQQVLANQF	TRBV7-3	TRBJ2-1
ASSQTGGDYGYT	TRBV7-9	TRBJ1-2
ASSYTRGSSYNEQF	TRBV7-8	TRBJ2-1
ASMPGSSGNTIY	TRBV19	TRBJ1-3
ASSEGTGAGYT	TRBV5-1	TRBJ1-2
ASSFRTGTGANVLT	TRBV18	TRBJ2-6
ASSLEGGGAFEQF	TRBV7-9	TRBJ2-1
ASGSGQGPYNSYNEQF	TRBV12-5	TRBJ2-1
ASSYSSRGRSPLH	TRBV6-5	TRBJ1-6
ASSLGDRVMNTEAF	TRBV5-1	TRBJ1-1
ASSFNNQPQH	TRBV7-2	TRBJ1-5
AWSQGVLQPQH	TRBV30	TRBJ1-5
ASRQNRDTEAF	TRBV5-1	TRBJ1-1
ASSLGGGPPSGTDTQY	TRBV5-1	TRBJ2-3
ASSLAGTSVLYEQY	TRBV11-2	TRBJ2-7
ASSLGEGSNQPQH	TRBV28	TRBJ1-5
ASRSGGGSYEQY	TRBV6-5	TRBJ2-7
ASTPLGQGPYEQY	TRBV11-2	TRBJ2-7
ASSERQGASYEQY	TRBV6-1	TRBJ2-7
ASSIRTGNRDYGYT	TRBV5-6	TRBJ1-2
SVSRDGETQY	TRBV29-1	TRBJ2-5
ATAAGGYSYEQY	TRBV24-1	TRBJ2-7
ASSQDLAGGRDEQY	TRBV4-2	TRBJ2-7
ASSEHRGQLF	TRBV9	TRBJ1-4
ASSLHPPSGGASDTQY	TRBV13	TRBJ2-3